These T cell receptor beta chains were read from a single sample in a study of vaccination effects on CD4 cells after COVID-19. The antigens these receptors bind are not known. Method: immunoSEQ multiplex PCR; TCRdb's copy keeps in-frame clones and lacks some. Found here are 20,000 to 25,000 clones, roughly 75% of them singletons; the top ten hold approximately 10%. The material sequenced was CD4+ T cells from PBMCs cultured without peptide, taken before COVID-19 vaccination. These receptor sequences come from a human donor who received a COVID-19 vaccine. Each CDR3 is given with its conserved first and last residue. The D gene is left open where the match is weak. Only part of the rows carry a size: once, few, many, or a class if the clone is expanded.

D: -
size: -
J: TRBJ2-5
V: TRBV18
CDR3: CASSPSETQYF
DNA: TGTGCCAGCTCACCATCGGAGACCCAGTACTTC

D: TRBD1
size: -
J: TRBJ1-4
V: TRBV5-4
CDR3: CASSSGQAEKLFF
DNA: TGTGCCAGCAGCTCGGGACAGGCTGAAAAACTGTTTTTT

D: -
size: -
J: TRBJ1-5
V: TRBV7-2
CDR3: CASSLGQGSNQPQHF
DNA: TGTGCCAGCAGCTTAGGGCAGGGAAGCAATCAGCCCCAGCATTTT

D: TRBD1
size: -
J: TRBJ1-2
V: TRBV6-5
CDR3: CASSSTGAGHGYTF
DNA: TGTGCCAGCAGTTCTACAGGGGCCGGGCATGGCTACACCTTC

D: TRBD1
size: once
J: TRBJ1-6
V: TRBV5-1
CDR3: CASSFGGTGDSPLHF
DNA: TGCGCCAGCAGCTTTGGGGGGACAGGTGATTCACCCCTCCACTTT

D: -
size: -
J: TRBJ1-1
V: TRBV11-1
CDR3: CASSFRRGTEAFF
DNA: TGTGCCAGCAGCTTCCGTCGGGGGACTGAAGCTTTCTTT

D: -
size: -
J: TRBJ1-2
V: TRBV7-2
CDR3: CASSLGRAVDGYTF
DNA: TGTGCCAGCAGCTTAGGGCGGGCAGTGGATGGCTACACCTTC

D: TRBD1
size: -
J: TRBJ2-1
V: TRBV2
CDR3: CASSEARPLTGGGGNEQFF
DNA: TGTGCCAGCAGTGAAGCGCGGCCCTTGACAGGGGGTGGGGGCAATGAGCAGTTCTTC

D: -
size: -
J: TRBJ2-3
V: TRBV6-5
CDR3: CASSQTPLPTDTQYF
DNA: TGTGCCAGCAGTCAGACTCCTTTACCCACAGATACGCAGTATTTT

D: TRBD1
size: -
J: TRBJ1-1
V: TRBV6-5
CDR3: CASSYRQGLTEAFF
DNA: TGTGCCAGCAGTTATCGACAGGGATTAACTGAAGCTTTCTTT

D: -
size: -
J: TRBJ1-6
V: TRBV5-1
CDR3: CASSLTGHSPLHF
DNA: TGCGCCAGCAGCTTGACAGGCCATTCACCCCTCCACTTT

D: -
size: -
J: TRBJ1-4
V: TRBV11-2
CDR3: CASRPPGLYNEKLFF
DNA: TGTGCCAGCAGACCTCCAGGGCTTTATAATGAAAAACTGTTTTTT

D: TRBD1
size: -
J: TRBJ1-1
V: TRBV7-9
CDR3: CASSPTYRGRNTEAFF
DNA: TGTGCCAGCAGCCCTACCTACAGGGGTAGGAACACTGAAGCTTTCTTT

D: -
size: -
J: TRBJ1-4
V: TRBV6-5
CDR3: CASSYSGLRFNEKLFF
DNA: TGTGCCAGCAGTTACTCAGGCCTCCGCTTTAATGAAAAACTGTTTTTT

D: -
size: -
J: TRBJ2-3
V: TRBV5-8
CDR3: CASSLEGGQWSRPTDTQYF
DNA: TGTGCCAGCAGCTTGGAGGGGGGTCAGTGGTCCCGACCCACAGATACGCAGTATTTT

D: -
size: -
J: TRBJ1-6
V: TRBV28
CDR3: CASSLRGSYNSPLHF
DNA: TGTGCCAGCAGTTTAAGGGGCTCCTATAATTCACCCCTCCACTTT

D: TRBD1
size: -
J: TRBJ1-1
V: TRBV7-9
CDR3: CASSPGGGQGARTEAFF
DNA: TGTGCCAGCAGCCCAGGTGGGGGACAGGGGGCAAGAACTGAAGCTTTCTTT

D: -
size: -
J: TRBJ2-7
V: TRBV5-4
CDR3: CASSPGTSREQYF
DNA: TGTGCCAGCAGTCCCGGGACGAGTAGGGAGCAGTACTTC

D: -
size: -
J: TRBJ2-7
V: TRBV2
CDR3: CASQRGTDYEQYF
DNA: TGTGCCAGCCAAAGGGGCACGGACTACGAGCAGTACTTC

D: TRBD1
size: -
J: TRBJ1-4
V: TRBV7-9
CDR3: CASSETGGRNEKLFF
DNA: TGTGCCAGCAGCGAGACAGGGGGCCGGAATGAAAAACTGTTTTTT

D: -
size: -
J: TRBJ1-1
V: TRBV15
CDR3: CATSRGPAANTEAFF
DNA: TGTGCCACCAGCAGAGGTCCGGCAGCGAACACTGAAGCTTTCTTT

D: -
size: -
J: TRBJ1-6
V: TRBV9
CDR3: CASSVDGSPNSPLHF
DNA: TGTGCCAGCAGCGTAGACGGGAGCCCTAATTCACCCCTCCACTTT

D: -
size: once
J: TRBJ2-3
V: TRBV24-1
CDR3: CATSDPSGTDTQYF
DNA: TGTGCCACCAGTGACCCCTCGGGGACAGATACGCAGTATTTT

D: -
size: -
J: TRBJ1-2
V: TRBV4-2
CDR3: CASSQGNTKGYGYTF
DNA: TGTGCCAGCAGCCAAGGAAATACGAAAGGCTATGGCTACACCTTC

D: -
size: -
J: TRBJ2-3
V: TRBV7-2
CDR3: CASSFLTGVFTDTQYF
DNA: TGTGCCAGCAGCTTTTTAACCGGGGTCTTCACAGATACGCAGTATTTT

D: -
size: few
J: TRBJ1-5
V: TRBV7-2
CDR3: CASSLAYRYSNQPQHF
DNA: TGTGCCAGCAGCTTAGCTTACCGTTATAGCAATCAGCCCCAGCATTTT

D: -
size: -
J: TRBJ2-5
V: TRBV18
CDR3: CASSPRFGGAETQYF
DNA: TGTGCCAGCTCACCCCGTTTCGGAGGGGCGGAGACCCAGTACTTC

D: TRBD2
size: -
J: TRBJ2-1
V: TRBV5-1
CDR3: CASSQNSGAAYNEQFF
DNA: TGCGCCAGCAGCCAAAATAGCGGGGCCGCCTACAATGAGCAGTTCTTC

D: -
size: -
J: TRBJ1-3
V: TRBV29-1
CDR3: CSVAGGNSGNTIYF
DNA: TGCAGCGTTGCCGGGGGCAACTCTGGAAACACCATATATTTT

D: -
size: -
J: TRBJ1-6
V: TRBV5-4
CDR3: CASSLVADNSPLHF
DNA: TGTGCCAGCAGCTTGGTGGCGGATAATTCACCCCTCCACTTT

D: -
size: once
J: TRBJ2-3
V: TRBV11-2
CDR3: CASSLLGGATQYF
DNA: TGTGCCAGCAGCTTACTTGGGGGGGCAACGCAGTATTTT

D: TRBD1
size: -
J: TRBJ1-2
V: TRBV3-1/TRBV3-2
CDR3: CASSQDGTGLYGYTF
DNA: TGTGCCAGCAGCCAAGACGGGACAGGGTTGTATGGCTACACCTTC

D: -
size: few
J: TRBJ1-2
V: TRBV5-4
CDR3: CASSRGGQSVNYGYTF
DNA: TGTGCCAGCAGCCGGGGAGGCCAGTCGGTTAACTATGGCTACACCTTC

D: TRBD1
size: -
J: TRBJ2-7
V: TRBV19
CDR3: CASSRVPGQGAEQYF
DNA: TGTGCCAGTAGTCGTGTCCCGGGACAGGGTGCCGAGCAGTACTTC

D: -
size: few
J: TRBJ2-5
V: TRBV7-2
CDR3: CASSSWGAPQETQYF
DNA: TGTGCCAGCAGCTCCTGGGGGGCCCCTCAAGAGACCCAGTACTTC

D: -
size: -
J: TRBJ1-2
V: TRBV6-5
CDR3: CASSFPGSGYTF
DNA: TGTGCCAGCAGTTTCCCAGGGTCTGGCTACACCTTC

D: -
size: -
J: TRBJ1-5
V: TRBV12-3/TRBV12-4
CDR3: CASSSGGQPQHF
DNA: TGTGCCAGCAGTTCGGGAGGTCAGCCCCAGCATTTT

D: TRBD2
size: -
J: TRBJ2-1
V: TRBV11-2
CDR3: CASSSQPGLAGNEQFF
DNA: TGTGCCAGCAGCTCTCAACCGGGACTAGCGGGCAATGAGCAGTTCTTC

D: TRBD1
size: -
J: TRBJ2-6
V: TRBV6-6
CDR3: CASSRLPGQGSGANVLTF
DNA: TGTGCCAGCAGTCGATTACCGGGACAGGGTTCTGGGGCCAACGTCCTGACTTTC

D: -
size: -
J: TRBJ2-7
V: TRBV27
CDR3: CASRGRSYPYEQYF
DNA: TGTGCCAGCAGAGGCCGGTCCTATCCCTACGAGCAGTACTTC

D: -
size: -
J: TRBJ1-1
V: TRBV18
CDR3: CASSPQVKNTEAFF
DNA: TGTGCCAGCTCACCACAGGTTAAGAACACTGAAGCTTTCTTT

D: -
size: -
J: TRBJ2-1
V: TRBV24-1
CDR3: CATSDAGGAHSLNEQFF
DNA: TGTGCCACCAGTGATGCAGGGGGGGCCCACTCTCTAAATGAGCAGTTCTTC

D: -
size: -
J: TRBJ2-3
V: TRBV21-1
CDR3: CASSKPHTDTQYF
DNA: TGTGCCAGCAGCAAACCCCACACAGATACGCAGTATTTT

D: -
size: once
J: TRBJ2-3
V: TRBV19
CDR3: CASSTRGDTQYF
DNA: TGTGCCAGTAGTACGCGGGGAGATACGCAGTATTTT

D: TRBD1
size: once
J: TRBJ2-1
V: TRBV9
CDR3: CASSFSLGTGVYNEQFF
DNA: TGTGCCAGCAGCTTCAGCCTTGGGACAGGTGTCTACAATGAGCAGTTCTTC

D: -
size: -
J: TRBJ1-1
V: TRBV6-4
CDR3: CASYVGRETTEAFF
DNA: TGTGCCAGCTATGTCGGGAGGGAGACGACTGAAGCTTTCTTT

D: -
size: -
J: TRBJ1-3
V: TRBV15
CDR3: CATSTGDVSGNTIYF
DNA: TGTGCCACCAGCACGGGGGACGTCTCTGGAAACACCATATATTTT

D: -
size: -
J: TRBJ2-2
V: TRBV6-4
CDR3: CASTLNVGRGELFF
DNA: TGTGCCAGCACTCTGAATGTAGGCCGCGGGGAGCTGTTTTTT

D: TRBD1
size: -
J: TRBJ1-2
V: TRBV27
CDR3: CASSTGGRLGYTF
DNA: TGTGCCAGCAGTACAGGGGGCCGGCTTGGCTACACCTTC

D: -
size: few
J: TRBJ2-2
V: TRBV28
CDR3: CASSQGGSAGELFF
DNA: TGTGCCAGCAGCCAGGGGGGTTCAGCCGGGGAGCTGTTTTTT

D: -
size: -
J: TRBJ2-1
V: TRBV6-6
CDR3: CASSTSGVYNEQFF
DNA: TGTGCCAGCAGTACCTCCGGCGTTTACAATGAGCAGTTCTTC